Here is one T cell receptor beta chain with its context. TCRdb itself ran the PCR reads through MiXCR, one entry per CDR3 protein. Altogether some 17,000 distinct CDR3 sequences are present, approximately 47% being singletons, with the ten largest covering just under 45%. The record originates from a study of tumor-infiltrating lymphocytes in oesophageal squamous cell carcinoma. Deletions cut 1 base from V and 2 bases from J, with 14 bases between. This CDR3 region has 17 residues. Germline CDR1 reads LGHNA; CDR2 reads YSLEER. The chain couples TRBV4-3 to TRBJ1-4; no clear D. The sequence derives from a female donor with esophageal squamous cell carcinoma. Sequencing was carried out using normal esophageal tissue next to the tumor. Here the CDR3 DNA reads TGCGCCAGCAGCCAAGGAGGTCTGGGTTTGACTAATGAAAAACTGTTTTTT. Translated: CASSQGGLGLTNEKLFF.